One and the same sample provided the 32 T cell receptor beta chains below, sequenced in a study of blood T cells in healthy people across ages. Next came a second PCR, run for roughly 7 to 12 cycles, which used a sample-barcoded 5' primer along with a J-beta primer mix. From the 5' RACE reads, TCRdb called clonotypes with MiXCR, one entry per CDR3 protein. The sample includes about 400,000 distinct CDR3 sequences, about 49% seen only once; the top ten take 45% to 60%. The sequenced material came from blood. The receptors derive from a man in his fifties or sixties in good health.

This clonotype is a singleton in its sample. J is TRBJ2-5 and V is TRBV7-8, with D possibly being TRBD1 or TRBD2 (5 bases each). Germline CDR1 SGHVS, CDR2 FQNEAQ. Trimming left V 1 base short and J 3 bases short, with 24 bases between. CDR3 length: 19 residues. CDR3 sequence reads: CASSLVPPGREKPKETQYF. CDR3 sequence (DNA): TGTGCCAGCAGCTTAGTTCCCCCTGGCAGGGAGAAACCCAAAGAGACCCAGTACTTC.

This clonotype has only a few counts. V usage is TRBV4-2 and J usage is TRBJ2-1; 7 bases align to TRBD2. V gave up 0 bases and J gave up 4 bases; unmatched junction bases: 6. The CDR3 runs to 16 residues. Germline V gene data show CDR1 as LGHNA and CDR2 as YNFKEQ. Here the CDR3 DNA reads TGTGCCAGCAGCCAAGAGCCTAGCGGAGCTTACAATGAGCAGTTCTTC. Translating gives CASSQEPSGAYNEQFF.

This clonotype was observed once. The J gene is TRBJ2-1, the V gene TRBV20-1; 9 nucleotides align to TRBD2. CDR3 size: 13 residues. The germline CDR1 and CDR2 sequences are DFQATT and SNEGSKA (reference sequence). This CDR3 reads CSFSGSGYNEQFF. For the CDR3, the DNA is TGCAGCTTTAGCGGGAGCGGCTACAATGAGCAGTTCTTC.

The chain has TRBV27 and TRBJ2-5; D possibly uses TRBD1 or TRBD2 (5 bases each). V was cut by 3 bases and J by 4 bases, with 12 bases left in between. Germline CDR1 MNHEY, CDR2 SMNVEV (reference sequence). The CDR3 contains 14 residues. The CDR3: CASSLRAGTETQYF. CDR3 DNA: TGTGCCAGCAGTTTGAGGGCAGGGACAGAGACCCAGTACTTC.

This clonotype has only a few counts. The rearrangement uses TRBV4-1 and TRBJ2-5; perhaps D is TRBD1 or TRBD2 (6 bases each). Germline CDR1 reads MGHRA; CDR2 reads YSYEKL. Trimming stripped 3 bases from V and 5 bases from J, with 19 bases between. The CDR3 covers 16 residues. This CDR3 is CASSQATGAAHETQYF. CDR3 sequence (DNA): TGCGCCAGCAGCCAGGCTACGGGGGCTGCCCATGAGACCCAGTACTTC.

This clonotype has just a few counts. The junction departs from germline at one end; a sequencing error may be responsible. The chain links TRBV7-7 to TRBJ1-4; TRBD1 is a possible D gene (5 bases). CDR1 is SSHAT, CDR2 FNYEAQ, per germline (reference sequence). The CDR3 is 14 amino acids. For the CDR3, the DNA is TGTGCTAGCAGCCTCCGAGAGGGGAATGAAAAACTGTTTTTT. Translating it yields CASSLREGNEKLFF.

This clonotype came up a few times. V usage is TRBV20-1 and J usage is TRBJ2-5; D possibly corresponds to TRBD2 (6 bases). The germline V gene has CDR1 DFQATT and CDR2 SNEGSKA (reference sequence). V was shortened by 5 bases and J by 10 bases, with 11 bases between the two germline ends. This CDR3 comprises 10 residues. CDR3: CSAGLADQYF. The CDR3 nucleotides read TGCAGTGCTGGATTAGCGGACCAGTACTTC.

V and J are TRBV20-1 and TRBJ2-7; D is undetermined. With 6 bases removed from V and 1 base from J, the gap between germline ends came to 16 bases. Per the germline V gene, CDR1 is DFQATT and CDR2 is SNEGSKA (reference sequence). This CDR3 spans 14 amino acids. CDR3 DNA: TGCAGTGCCACTACGGATCTCCGATCCTACGAGCAGTACTTC. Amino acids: CSATTDLRSYEQYF.

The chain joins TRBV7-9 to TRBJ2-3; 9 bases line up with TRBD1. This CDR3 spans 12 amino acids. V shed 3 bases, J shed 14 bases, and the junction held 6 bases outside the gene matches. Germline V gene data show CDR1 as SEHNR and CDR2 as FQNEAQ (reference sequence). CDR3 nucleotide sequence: TGTGCCAGCAGCTTCGCGGGACAGGGTCGGTATTTT. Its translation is CASSFAGQGRYF.

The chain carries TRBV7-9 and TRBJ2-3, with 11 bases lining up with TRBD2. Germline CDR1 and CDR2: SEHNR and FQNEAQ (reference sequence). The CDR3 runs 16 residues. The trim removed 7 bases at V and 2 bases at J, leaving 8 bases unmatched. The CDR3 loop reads CASMPGTSGNTDTQYF. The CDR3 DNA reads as TGTGCCAGCATGCCAGGGACTAGCGGAAACACAGATACGCAGTATTTT.

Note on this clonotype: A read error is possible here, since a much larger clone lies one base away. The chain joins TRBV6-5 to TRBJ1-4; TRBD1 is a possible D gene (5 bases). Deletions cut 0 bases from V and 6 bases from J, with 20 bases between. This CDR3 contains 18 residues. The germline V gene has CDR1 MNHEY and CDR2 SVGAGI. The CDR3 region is CASSYSTGGAPRYEKLFF. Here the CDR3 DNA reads TGTGCCAGCAGTTACTCGACGGGTGGGGCACCTCGGTATGAAAAACTGTTTTTT.

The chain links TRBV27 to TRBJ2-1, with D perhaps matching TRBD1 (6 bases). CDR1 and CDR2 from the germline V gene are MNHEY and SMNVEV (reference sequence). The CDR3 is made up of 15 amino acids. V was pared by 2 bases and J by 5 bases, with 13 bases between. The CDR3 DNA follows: TGTGCCAGCAGTTTAGAGCAGGGGACACACAATGAGCAGTTCTTC. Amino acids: CASSLEQGTHNEQFF.

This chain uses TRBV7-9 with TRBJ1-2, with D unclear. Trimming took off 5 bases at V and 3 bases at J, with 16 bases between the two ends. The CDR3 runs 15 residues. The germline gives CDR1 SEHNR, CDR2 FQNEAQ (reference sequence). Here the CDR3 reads CASSPGPYSDYGYTF. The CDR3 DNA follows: TGTGCCAGCAGCCCAGGACCTTACAGCGACTATGGCTACACCTTC.

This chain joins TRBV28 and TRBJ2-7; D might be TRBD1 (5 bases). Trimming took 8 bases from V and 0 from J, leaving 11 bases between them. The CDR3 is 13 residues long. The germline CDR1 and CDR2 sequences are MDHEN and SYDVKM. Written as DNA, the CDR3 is TGTGCCAGCCTTGACAGCTTCTCCTACGAGCAGTACTTC. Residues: CASLDSFSYEQYF.

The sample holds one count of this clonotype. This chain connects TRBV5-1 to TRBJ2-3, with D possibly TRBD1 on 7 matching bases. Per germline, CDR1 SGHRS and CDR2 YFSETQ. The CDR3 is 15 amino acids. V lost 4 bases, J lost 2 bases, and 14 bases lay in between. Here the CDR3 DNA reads TGCGCCAGCAGCGGCGGGACAGCATACACAGATACGCAGTATTTT. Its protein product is CASSGGTAYTDTQYF.

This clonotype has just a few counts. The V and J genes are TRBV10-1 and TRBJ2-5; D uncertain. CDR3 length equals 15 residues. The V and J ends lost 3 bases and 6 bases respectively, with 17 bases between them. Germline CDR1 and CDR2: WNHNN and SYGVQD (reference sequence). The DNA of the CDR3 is TGCGCCAGCAGTGACCGCGCAGGAAGCTCCCAGACCCAGTACTTC. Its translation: CASSDRAGSSQTQYF.

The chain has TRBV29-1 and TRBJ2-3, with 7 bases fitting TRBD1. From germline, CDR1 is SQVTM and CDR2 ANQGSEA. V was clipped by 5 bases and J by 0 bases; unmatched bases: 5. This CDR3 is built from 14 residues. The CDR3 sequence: CSVTDRVSTDTQYF. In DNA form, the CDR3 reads TGCAGCGTTACAGACAGGGTCAGCACAGATACGCAGTATTTT.

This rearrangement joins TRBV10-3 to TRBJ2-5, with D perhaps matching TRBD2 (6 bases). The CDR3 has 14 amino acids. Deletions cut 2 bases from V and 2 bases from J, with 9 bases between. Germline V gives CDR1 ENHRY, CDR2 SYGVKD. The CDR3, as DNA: TGTGCCATCAGTGAGACCGGGAGACAAGAGACCCAGTACTTC. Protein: CAISETGRQETQYF.

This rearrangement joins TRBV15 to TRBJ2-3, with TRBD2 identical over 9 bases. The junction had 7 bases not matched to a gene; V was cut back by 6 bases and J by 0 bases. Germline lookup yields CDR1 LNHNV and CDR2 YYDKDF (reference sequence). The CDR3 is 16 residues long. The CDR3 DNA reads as TGTGCCACCAGTCCCTTAGCGGGGGCTAGCACAGATACGCAGTATTTT. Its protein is CATSPLAGASTDTQYF.

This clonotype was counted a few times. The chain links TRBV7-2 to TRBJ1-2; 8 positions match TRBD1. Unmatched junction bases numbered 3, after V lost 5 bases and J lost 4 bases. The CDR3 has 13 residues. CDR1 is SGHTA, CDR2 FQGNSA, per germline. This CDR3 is CASSRDRLYGYTF. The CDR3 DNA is TGTGCCAGCAGCCGGGACAGGCTCTATGGCTACACCTTC.

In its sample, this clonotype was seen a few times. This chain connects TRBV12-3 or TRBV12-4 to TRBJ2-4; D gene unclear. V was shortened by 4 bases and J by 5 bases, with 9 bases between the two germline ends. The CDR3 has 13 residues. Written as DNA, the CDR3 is TGTGCCAGCAGTTGGGCCCTGGAAAACATTCAGTACTTC. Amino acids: CASSWALENIQYF.

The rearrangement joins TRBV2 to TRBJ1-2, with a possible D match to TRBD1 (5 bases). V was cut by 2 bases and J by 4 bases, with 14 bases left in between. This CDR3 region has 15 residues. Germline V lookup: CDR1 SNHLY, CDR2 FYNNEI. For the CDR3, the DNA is TGTGCCAGCAGTGAACTCCAGGGACCATTCTATGGCTACACCTTC. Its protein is CASSELQGPFYGYTF.

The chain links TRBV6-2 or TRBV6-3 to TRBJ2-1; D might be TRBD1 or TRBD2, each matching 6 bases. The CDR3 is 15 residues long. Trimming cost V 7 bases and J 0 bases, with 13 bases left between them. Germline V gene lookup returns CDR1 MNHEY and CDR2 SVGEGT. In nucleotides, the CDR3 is TGTGCCAGCACCGGGGGCGACCCCTCCTACAATGAGCAGTTCTTC. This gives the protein CASTGGDPSYNEQFF.

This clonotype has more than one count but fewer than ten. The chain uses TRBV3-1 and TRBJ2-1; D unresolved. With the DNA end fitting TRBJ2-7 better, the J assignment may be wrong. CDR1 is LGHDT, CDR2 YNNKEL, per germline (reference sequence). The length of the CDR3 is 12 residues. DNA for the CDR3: TGTGCCAGCAGCTACTCCTACAATGAGCAGTACTTC. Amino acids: CASSYSYNEQYF.

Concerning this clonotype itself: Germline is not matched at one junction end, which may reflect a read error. For the CDR3, the DNA is TGTGCCTGCAGCTTAGATATGACAGGGGCTAAGGAGACCCAGTACTTC. Translation gives CACSLDMTGAKETQYF. The chain links TRBV7-9 to TRBJ2-7, with TRBD1 matching over 8 bases. The DNA end favors TRBJ2-5, so the J call may be wrong. The CDR3 is 16 residues long. Germline loops: CDR1 SEHNR, CDR2 FQNEAQ (reference sequence).

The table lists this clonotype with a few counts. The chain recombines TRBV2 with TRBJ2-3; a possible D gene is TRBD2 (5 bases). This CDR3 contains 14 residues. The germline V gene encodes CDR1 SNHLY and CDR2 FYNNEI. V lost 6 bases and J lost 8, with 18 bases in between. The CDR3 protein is CASRRWASEGTQYF. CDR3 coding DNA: TGTGCCAGCAGGAGGTGGGCTAGTGAGGGTACGCAGTATTTT.

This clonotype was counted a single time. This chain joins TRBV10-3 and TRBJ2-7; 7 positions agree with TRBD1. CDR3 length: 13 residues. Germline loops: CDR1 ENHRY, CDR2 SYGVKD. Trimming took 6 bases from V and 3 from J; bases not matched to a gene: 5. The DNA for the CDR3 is TGTGCCATCAGAACAGGGGAAATCTACGAGCAGTACTTC. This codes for CAIRTGEIYEQYF.

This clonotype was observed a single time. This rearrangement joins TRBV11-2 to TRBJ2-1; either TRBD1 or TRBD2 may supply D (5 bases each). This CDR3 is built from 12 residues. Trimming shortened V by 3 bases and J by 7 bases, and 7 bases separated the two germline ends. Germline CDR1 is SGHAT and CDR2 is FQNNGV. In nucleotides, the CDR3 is TGTGCCAGCAGCTTCTGGGGGAATGAGCAGTTCTTC. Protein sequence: CASSFWGNEQFF.

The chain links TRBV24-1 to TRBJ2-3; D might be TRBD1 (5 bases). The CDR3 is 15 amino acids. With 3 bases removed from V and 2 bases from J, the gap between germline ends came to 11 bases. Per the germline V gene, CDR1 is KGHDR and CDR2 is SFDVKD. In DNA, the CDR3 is TGTGCCACCAGTGATCCAGGGAACCCCACAGATACGCAGTATTTT. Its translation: CATSDPGNPTDTQYF.

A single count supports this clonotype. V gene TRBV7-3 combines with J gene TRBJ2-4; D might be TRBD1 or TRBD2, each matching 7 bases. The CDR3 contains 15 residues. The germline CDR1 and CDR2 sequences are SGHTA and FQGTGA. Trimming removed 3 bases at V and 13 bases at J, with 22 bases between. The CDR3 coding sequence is TGTGCCAGCAGCTTTCAGGGGGGGCGTGACAATGAGCAGTACTTC. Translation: CASSFQGGRDNEQYF.

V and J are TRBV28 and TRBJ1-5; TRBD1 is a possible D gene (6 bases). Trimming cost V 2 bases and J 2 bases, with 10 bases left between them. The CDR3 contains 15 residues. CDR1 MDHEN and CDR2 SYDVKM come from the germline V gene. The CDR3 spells CASSLEGVGNQPQHF. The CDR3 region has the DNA TGTGCCAGCAGTTTAGAGGGGGTCGGCAATCAGCCCCAGCATTTT.

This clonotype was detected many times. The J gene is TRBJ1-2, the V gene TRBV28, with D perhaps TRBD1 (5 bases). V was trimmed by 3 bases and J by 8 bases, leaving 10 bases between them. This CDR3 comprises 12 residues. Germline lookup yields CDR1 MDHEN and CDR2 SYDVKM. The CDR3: CASSLGQRGYTF. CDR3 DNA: TGTGCCAGCAGTTTGGGGCAGAGGGGCTACACCTTC.